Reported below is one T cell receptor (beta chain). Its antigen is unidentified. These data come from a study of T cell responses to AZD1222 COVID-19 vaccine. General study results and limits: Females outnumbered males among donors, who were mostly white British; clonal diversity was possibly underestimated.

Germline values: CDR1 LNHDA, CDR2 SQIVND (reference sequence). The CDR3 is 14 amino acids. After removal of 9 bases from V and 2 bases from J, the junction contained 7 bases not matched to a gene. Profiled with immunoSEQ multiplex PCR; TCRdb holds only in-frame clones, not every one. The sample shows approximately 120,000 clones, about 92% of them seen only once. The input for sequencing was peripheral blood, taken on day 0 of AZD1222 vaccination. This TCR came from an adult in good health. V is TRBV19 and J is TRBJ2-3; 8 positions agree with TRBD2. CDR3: CASRISGTTDTQYF. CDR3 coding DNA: TGTGCCAGCCGCATTAGCGGGACCACAGATACGCAGTATTTT.